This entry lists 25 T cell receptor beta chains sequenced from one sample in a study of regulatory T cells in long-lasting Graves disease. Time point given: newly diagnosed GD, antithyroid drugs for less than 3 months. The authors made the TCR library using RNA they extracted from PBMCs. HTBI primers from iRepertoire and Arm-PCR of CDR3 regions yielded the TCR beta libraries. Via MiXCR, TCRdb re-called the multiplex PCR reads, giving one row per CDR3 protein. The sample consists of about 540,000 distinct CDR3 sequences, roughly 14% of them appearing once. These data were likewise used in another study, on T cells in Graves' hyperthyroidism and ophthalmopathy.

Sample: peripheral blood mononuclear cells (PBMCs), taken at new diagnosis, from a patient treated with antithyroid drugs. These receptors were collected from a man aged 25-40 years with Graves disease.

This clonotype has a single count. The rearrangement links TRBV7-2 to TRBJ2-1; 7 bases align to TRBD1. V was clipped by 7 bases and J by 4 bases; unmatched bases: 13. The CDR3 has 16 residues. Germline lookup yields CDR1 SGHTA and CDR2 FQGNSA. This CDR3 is CASIPMGQIPYNEQFF. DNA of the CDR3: TGTGCCAGCATCCCCATGGGACAGATACCTTACAATGAGCAGTTCTTC.

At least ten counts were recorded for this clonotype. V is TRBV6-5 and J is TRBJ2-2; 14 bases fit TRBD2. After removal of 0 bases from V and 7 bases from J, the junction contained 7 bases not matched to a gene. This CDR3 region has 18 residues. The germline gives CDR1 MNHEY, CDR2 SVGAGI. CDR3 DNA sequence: TGTGCCAGCAGTTACTCCGGACTAGCGGGAGGACGAGGCGGGGAGCTGTTTTTT. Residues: CASSYSGLAGGRGGELFF.

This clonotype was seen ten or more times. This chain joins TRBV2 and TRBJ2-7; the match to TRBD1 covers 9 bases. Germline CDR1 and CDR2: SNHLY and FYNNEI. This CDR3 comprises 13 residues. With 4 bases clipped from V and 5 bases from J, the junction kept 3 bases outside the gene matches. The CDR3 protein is CASSGDRADEQYF. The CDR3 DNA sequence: TGTGCCAGCAGTGGGGACAGGGCTGACGAGCAGTACTTC.

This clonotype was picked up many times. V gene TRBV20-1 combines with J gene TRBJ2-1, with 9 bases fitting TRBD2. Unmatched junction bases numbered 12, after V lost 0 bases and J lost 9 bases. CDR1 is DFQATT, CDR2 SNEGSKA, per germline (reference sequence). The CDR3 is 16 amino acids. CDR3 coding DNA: TGCAGTGCTAGAGATTGGGTGGCGGGAGGGCCTAGTGAGCAGTTCTTC. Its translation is CSARDWVAGGPSEQFF.

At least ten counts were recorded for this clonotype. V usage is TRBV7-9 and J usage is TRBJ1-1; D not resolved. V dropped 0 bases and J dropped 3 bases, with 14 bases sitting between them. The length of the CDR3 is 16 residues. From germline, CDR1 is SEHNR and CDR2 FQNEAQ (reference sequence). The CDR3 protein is CASSLAVRGWDTEAFF. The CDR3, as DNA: TGTGCCAGCAGCTTAGCGGTTCGGGGATGGGACACTGAAGCTTTCTTT.

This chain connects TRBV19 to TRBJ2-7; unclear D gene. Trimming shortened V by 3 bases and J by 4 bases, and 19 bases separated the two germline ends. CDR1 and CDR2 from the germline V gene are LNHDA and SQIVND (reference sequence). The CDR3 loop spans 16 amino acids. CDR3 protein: CASSMYLSSSSYEQYF. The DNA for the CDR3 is TGTGCCAGTAGTATGTATCTTTCCAGTTCATCGTACGAGCAGTACTTC.

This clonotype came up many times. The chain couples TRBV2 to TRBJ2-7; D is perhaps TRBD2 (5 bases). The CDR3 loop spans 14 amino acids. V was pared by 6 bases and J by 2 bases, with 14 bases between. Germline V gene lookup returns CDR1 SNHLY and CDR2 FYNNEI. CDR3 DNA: TGTGCCAGCAGGGCCTGGACTTACCCCTACGAGCAGTACTTC. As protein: CASRAWTYPYEQYF.

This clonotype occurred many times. In nucleotides, the CDR3 is TGTGCCAGCAGGGGGACTAGCGGGAGGGGAGCAGATACGCAGTATTTT. Encoded protein: CASRGTSGRGADTQYF. The chain recombines TRBV27 with TRBJ2-3, with 16 bases matching TRBD2. CDR3 length equals 16 residues. Losses at the gene ends were 6 bases for V and 4 bases for J; bases not matched to a gene: 4. Germline CDR1 MNHEY, CDR2 SMNVEV (reference sequence).

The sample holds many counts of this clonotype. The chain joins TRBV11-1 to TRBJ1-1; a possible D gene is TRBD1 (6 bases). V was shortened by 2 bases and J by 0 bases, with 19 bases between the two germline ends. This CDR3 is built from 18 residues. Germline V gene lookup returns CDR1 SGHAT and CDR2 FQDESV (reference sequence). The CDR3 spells CASSLSGVKGGMNTEAFF. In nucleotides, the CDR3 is TGTGCCAGCAGCTTATCGGGGGTGAAAGGGGGAATGAACACTGAAGCTTTCTTT.

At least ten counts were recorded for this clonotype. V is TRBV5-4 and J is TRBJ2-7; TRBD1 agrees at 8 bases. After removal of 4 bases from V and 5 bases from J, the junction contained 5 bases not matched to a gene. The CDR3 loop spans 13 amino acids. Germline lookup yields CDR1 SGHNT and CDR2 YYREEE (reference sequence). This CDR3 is CASSPDRGNEQYF. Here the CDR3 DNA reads TGTGCCAGCAGCCCCGACAGGGGAAACGAGCAGTACTTC.

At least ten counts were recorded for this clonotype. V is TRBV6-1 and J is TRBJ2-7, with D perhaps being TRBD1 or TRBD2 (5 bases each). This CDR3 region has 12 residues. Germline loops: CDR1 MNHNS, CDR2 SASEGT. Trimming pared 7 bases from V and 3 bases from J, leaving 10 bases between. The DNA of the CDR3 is TGTGCCAGCATGAGGGGCCTCTACGAGCAGTACTTC. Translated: CASMRGLYEQYF.

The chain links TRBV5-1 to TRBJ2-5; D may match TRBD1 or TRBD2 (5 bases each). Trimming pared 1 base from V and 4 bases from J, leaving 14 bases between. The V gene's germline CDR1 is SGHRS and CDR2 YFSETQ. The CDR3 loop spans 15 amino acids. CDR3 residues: CASSLLGGGGETQYF. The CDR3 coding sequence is TGCGCCAGCAGCTTGCTGGGTGGTGGGGGAGAGACCCAGTACTTC.

The CDR3: CASSVGVSSYNEQFF. The CDR3 DNA reads as TGTGCCAGCAGCGTAGGGGTGAGCTCCTACAATGAGCAGTTCTTC. This chain uses TRBV9 with TRBJ2-1; D uncertain. The CDR3 is made up of 15 amino acids. Trimming shortened V by 0 bases and J by 0 bases, and 7 bases separated the two germline ends. Germline loops: CDR1 SGDLS, CDR2 YYNGEE. The entire variable domain, with the rest obtained from reference TRBV9 and TRBJ2-1, is as follows: DSGVTQTPKHLITATGQRVTLRCSPRSGDLSVYWYQQSLDQGLQFLIQYYNGEERAKGNILERFSAQQFPDLHSELNLSSLELGDSALYFCASSVGVSSYNEQFFGPGTRLTVL.

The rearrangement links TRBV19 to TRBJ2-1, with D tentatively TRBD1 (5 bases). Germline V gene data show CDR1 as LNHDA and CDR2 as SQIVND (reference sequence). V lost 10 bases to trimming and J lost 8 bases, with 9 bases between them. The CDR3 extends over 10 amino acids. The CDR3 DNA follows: TGTGCCACTGGACACGATGAGCAGTTCTTC. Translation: CATGHDEQFF.

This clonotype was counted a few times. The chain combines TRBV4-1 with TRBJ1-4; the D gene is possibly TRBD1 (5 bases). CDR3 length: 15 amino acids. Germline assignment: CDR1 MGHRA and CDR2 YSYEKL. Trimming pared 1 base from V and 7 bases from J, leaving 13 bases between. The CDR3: CASSQVGGNIEKLFF. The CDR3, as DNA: TGCGCCAGCAGCCAAGTCGGGGGGAACATTGAAAAACTGTTTTTT.

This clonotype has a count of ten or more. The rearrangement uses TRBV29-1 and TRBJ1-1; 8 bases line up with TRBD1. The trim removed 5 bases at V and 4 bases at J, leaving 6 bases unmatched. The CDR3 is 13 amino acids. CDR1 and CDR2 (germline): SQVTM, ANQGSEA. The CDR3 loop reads CSVTGQGATEAFF. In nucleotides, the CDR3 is TGCAGCGTTACCGGACAGGGTGCCACTGAAGCTTTCTTT.

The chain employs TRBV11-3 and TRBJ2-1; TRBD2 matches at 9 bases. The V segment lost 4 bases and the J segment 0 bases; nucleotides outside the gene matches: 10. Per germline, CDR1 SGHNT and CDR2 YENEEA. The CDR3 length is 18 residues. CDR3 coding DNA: TGTGCCAGCAGCTCCGCCGACGCACTAGCGGGCTCCTACAATGAGCAGTTCTTC. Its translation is CASSSADALAGSYNEQFF.

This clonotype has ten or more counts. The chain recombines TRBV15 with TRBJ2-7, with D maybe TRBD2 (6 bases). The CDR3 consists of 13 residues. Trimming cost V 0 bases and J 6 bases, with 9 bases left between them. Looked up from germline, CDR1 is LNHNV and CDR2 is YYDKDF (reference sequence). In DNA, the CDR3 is TGTGCCACCAGCAGAGATGTGGGGGGCGAGCAGTACTTC. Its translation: CATSRDVGGEQYF. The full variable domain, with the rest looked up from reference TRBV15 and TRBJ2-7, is DAMVIQNPRYQVTQFGKPVTLSCSQTLNHNVMYWYQQKSSQAPKLLFHYYDKDFNNEADTPDNFQSRRPNTSFCFLDIRSPGLGDTAMYLCATSRDVGGEQYFGPGTRLTVT.

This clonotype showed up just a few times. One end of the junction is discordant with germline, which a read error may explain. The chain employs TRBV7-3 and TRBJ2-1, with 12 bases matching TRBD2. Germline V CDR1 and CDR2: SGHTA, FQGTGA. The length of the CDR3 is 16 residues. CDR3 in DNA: TGTGCCAGCAACTTAAGGACTAGCGGGACCTACAATGAGCAGTTCTTC. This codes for CASNLRTSGTYNEQFF.

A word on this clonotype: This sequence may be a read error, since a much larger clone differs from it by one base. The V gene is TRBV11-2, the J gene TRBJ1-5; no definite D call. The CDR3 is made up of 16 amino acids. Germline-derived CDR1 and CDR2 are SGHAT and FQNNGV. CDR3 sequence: CASNLAAGNSNQPQHF. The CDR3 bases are TGTGCCAGCAACTTAGCGGCGGGGAATAGCAATCAGCCCCAGCATTTT. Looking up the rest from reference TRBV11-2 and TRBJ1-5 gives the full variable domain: EAGVAQSPRYKIIEKRQSVAFWCNPISGHATLYWYQQILGQGPKLLIQFQNNGVVDDSQLPKDRFSAERLKGVDSTLKIQPAKLEDSAVYLCASNLAAGNSNQPQHFGDGTRLSIL.

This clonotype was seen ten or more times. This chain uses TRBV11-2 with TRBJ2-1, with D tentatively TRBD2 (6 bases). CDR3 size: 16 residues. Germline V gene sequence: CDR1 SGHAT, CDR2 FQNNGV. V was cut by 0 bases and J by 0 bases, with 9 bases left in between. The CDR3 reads CASSLDGGISYNEQFF. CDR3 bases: TGTGCCAGCAGCTTAGACGGCGGGATCTCCTACAATGAGCAGTTCTTC.

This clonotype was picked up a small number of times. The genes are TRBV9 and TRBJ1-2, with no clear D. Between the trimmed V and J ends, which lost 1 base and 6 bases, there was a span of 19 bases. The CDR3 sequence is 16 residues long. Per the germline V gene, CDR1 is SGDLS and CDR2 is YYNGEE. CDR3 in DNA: TGTGCCAGCAGCGTAAGAGCCGGCAGCCAGAGTGATGGCTACACCTTC. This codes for CASSVRAGSQSDGYTF.

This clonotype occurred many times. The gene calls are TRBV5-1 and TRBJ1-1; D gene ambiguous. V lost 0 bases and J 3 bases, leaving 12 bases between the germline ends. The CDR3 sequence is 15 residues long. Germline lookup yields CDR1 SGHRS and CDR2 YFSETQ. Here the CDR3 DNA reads TGCGCCAGCAGCTTGGCTGAGACATGGGACACTGAAGCTTTCTTT. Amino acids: CASSLAETWDTEAFF.

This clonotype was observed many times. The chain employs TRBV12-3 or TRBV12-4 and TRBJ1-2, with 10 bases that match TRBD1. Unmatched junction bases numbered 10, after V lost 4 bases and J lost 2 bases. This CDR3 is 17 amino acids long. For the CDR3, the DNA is TGTGCCAGCAGTTACCCGACAGGGGGCGCCCCCAACTATGGCTACACCTTC. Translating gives CASSYPTGGAPNYGYTF.

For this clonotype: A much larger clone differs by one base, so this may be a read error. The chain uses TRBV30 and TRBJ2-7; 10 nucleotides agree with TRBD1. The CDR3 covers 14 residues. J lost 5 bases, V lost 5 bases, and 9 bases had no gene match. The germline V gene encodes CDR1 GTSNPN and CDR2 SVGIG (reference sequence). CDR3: CAWDGTGVSHEQYF. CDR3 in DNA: TGTGCCTGGGATGGGACAGGGGTTTCCCACGAGCAGTACTTC. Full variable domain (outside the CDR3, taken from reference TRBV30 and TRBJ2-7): SQTIHQWPATLVQPVGSPLSLECTVEGTSNPNLYWYRQAAGRGLQLLFYSVGIGQISSEVPQNLSASRPQDRQFILSSKKLLLSDSGFYLCAWDGTGVSHEQYFGPGTRLTVT.